This TCR beta chain was retrieved from a study of blood T cell repertoires in COVID-19. Trimming cost V 2 bases and J 8 bases, with 12 bases left between them. The CDR3 is made up of 13 amino acids. Germline CDR1 is ENHRY and CDR2 is SYGVKD. Profiled with immunoSEQ multiplex PCR; TCRdb holds only in-frame clones, not every one. Among a few hundred thousand clones listed, around nine tenths were seen once. Recovered participants had two consecutive negative NP/OP PCR tests, healthcare professional clearance, or symptom resolution. Specimen: PBMCs or T cells enriched from blood (not recorded which). This TCR came from an older woman who had recovered from COVID-19. The V call is TRBV10-3, the J call TRBJ1-2; D may be TRBD1 (6 bases). Here the CDR3 DNA reads TGTGCCATCAGTGAGCCTCAGGGGCGAGGCTACACCTTC. This translates into CAISEPQGRGYTF.